The source of this TCR beta chain is a study of T-cell memory formation after mild COVID-19. As for the study in general: Most TCR clusters belonged to a single donor.

This clonotype showed up just a few times. Its antigen is unidentified. Trimming stripped 3 bases from V and 6 bases from J, with 10 bases between. CDR3 size: 13 residues. CDR1 and CDR2 from the germline V gene are SGHTA and FQGNSA. Amplification by 5'RACE using constant-segment primers produced TCR alpha and TCR beta cDNA libraries that carried sample barcodes and UMIs. TCRdb used MiXCR to reprocess the 5' RACE reads, holding one entry per CDR3 protein. This sample has about 340,000 distinct CDR3 sequences, with roughly 15% found just once. General study points: Contracting clones from day 15 to 85 showed balanced CD4/CD8; later expanders favored CD4+. Memory from before infection featured some responding clones, which suggests cross-reactive memory joined.

This rearrangement joins TRBV7-2 to TRBJ2-3; D remains unclear. The sequence derives from a man aged 18 to 30 who had mild COVID-19 (a few samples of this study predate the infection). Cell type and time point are not known. Input material: PBMCs or a T cell subset sorted from them (not recorded which). CDR3 nucleotides: TGTGCCAGCAGCTTGATCAGCTGGGATACGCAGTATTTT. Translating gives CASSLISWDTQYF.